The clone carrying this T cell receptor (beta chain) was seen many times. Its antigen remains unknown. The germline V and J ends were trimmed by 2 bases and 0 bases, with 14 bases remaining between them. The CDR3 contains 16 residues. Germline CDR1 is SGHTA and CDR2 is FQGNSA. 5'-RACE, quantitative and with molecular barcodes, yielded the TCR beta libraries. TCRdb analysed the 5' RACE reads with MiXCR anew, one entry per CDR3 protein. The repertoire holds 400,000 to 450,000 distinct CDR3 sequences, with 15% to 20% as singletons. The data were obtained in a study of CD8 T cells in ankylosing spondylitis. General study findings and limits: Previous work reported some of these motif variants in the synovial fluid and blood of reactive arthritis. A TCR beta motif of 8 or 9 highly homologous variants appeared characteristic of ankylosing spondylitis blood. Reports say disease-linked clones showed up significantly more in matched ankylosing spondylitis synovial fluid. Clones linked with disease were CD8+ and fairly uncommon in the peripheral blood.

The sequence came from a male donor with ankylosing spondylitis. The sequencing sample was made of blood, either unsorted or a sorted T cell fraction (not recorded which). The V call is TRBV7-2, the J call TRBJ2-7; D perhaps matches TRBD1 (6 bases). The CDR3 sequence is CASSLRTGHSSYEQYF. The DNA of the CDR3 is TGTGCCAGCAGCTTACGGACGGGACACAGCTCCTACGAGCAGTACTTC. The full variable domain, its missing parts supplied by reference TRBV7-2 and TRBJ2-7, is GAGVSQSPSNKVTEKGKDVELRCDPISGHTALYWYRQSLGQGLEFLIYFQGNSAPDKSGLPSDRFSAERTGGSVSTLTIQRTQQEDSAVYLCASSLRTGHSSYEQYFGPGTRLTVT.